This TCR beta chain was retrieved from a study of blood T cell repertoires in COVID-19. Study-level information: The United States, Italy and Spain supplied acute and convalescent COVID-19 samples. T cells, B-cell-depleted T cells, or PBMCs provided the cDNA or gDNA that served as material.

In the original analysis: Reference gene primer amplification in the assay estimated nucleated cell counts. Measured with immunoSEQ multiplex PCR; TCRdb has only the in-frame clones, and not every one. V, J and clone size derive from that table, while D and trimming were established from the DNA sequence. This sample yields about 110,000 clones, of which 75% to 95% are seen a single time; around 1.3% belongs to the top ten. The germline gives CDR1 MDHEN, CDR2 SYDVKM. This CDR3 is built from 16 residues. V lost 7 bases and J lost 4; bases outside the gene matches: 9. The sequencing input was peripheral blood. The rearrangement uses TRBV28 and TRBJ2-1, with 11 bases aligning to TRBD1. The source is a woman aged 25 to 39 with acute or convalescent COVID-19. This chain's CDR3 is CASIPAGTGGYNEQFF. For the CDR3, the DNA is TGTGCCAGCATCCCTGCCGGGACAGGGGGTTACAATGAGCAGTTCTTC.